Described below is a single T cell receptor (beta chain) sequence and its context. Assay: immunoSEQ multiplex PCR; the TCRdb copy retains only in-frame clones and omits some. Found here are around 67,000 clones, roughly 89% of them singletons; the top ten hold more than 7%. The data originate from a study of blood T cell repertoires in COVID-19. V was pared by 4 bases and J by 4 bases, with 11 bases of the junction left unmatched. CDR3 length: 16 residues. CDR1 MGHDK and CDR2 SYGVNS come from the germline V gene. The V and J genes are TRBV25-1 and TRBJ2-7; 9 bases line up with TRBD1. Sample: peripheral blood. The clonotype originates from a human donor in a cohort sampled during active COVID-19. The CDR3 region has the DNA TGTGCCAGCAGTGCCCACCTGGGACAGGGTGTTTACGAGCAGTACTTC. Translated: CASSAHLGQGVYEQYF.